Listed here is a single T cell receptor beta chain. The data are from a study of blood T cells in healthy people across ages. Germline V gives CDR1 MGHRA, CDR2 YSYEKL. V was clipped by 0 bases and J by 3 bases, with 12 bases between them. This CDR3 has 16 amino acids. Next came a second PCR, run for roughly 7 to 12 cycles, which used a sample-barcoded 5' primer along with a J-beta primer mix. One entry per CDR3 protein, called by TCRdb with MiXCR from the 5' RACE reads. This table has about 900,000 distinct CDR3 sequences, under 50% appearing once. Ranging in age from roughly 6 to 90, the donors were healthy Caucasian individuals from Russia.

The sample was blood. The receptor was isolated from a man younger than 45 in good health. The chain uses TRBV4-1 and TRBJ1-5; D gene unclear. CDR3 DNA sequence: TGCGCCAGCAGCCAAGATCCGCCCGGGAACAATCAGCCCCAGCATTTT. Translating gives CASSQDPPGNNQPQHF.